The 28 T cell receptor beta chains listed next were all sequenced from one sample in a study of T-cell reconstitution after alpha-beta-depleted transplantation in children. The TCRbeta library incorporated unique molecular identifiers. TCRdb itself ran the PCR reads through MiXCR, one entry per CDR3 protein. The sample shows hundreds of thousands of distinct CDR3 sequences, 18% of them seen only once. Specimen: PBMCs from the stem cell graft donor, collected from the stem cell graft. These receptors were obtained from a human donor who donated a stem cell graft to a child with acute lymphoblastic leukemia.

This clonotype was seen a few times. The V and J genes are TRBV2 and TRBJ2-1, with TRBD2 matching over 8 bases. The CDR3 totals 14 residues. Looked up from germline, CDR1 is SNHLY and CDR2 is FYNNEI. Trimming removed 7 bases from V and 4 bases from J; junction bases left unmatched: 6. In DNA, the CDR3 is TGTGCCAGCATTTTCACGGGAGGGTACAATGAGCAGTTCTTC. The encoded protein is CASIFTGGYNEQFF.

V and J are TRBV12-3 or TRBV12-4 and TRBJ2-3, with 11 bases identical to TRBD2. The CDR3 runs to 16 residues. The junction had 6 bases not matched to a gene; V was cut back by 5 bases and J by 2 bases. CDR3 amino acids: CASSRRLAGPTDTQYF. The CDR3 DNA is TGTGCCAGCAGTCGACGACTAGCGGGACCCACAGATACGCAGTATTTT.

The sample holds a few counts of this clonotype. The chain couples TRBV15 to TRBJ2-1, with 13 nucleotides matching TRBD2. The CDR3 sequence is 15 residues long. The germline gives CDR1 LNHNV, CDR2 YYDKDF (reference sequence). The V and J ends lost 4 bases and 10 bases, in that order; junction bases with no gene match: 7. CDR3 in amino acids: CATSKGLAGVREQFF. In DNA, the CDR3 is TGTGCCACCAGCAAAGGACTAGCGGGAGTACGGGAGCAGTTCTTC.

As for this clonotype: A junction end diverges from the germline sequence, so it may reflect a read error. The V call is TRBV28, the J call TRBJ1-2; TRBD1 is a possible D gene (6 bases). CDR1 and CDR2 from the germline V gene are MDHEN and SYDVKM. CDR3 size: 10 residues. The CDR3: CASSGTRVFF. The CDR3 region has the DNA TGTGCCAGCAGTGGGACAAGGGTATTCTTC.

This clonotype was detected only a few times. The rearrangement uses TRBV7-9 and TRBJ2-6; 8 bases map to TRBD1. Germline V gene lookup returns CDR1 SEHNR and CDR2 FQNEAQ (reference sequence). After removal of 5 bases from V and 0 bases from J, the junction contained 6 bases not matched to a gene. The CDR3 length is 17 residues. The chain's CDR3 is CASSPTGVYSGANVLTF. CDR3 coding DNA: TGTGCCAGCAGCCCGACAGGGGTATACTCTGGGGCCAACGTCCTGACTTTC.

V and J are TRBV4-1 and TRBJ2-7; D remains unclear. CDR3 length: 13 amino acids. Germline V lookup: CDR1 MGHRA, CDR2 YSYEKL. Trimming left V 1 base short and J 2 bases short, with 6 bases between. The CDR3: CASSQVSTYEQYF. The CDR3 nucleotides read TGCGCCAGCAGCCAAGTGAGTACCTACGAGCAGTACTTC.

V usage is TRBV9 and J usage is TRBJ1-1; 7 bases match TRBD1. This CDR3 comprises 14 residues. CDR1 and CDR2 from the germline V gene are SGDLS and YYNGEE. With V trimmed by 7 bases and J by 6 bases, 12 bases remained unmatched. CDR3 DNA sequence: TGTGCCAGCGCCTTGGGACAGACTCTAGCTGAAGCTTTCTTT. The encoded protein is CASALGQTLAEAFF.

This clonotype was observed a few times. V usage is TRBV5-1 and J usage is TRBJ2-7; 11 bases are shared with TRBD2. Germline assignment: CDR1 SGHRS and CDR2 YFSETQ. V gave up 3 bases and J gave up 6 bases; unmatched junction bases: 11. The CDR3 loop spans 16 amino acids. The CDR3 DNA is TGCGCCAGCAGCTCAACGCTTCTAGCGGGAGGACCCGAGCAGTACTTC. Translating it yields CASSSTLLAGGPEQYF.

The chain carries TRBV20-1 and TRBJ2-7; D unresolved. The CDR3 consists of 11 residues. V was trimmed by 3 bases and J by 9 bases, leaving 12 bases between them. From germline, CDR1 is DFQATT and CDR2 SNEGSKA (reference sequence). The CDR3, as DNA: TGCAGTGCTAGTATTTCTTGGGGGCAGTACTTC. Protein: CSASISWGQYF.

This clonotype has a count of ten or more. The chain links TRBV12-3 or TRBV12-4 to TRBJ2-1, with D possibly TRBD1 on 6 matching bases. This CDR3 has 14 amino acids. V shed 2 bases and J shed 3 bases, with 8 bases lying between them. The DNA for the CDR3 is TGTGCCAGCAGTTTACTGGACAGCTACAATGAGCAGTTCTTC. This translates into CASSLLDSYNEQFF.

The CDR3 reads CASRTPGNTEAFF. In DNA, the CDR3 is TGCGCCAGCAGGACTCCGGGGAACACTGAAGCTTTCTTT. The V and J genes are TRBV5-1 and TRBJ1-1; D unclear. The CDR3 has 13 residues. V lost 5 bases and J 1 base, leaving 9 bases between the germline ends. Looked up from germline, CDR1 is SGHRS and CDR2 is YFSETQ.

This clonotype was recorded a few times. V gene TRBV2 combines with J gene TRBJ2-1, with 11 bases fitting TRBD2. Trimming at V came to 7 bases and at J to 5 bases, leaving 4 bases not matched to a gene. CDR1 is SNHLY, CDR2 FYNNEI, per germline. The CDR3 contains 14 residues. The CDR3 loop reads CASTGTSGHNEQFF. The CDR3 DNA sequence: TGTGCCAGCACCGGGACTAGCGGCCACAATGAGCAGTTCTTC. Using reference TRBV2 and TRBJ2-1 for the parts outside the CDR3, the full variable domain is EPEVTQTPSHQVTQMGQEVILRCVPISNHLYFYWYRQILGQKVEFLVSFYNNEISEKSEIFDDQFSVERPDGSNFTLKIRSTKLEDSAMYFCASTGTSGHNEQFFGPGTRLTVL.

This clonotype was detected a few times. The CDR3 loop is CASSPIYHLEGPTDTQYF. The DNA for the CDR3 is TGTGCCAGCAGCCCTATATACCACTTGGAGGGCCCCACAGATACGCAGTATTTT. The chain uses TRBV11-1 and TRBJ2-3, with D possibly being TRBD2 (6 bases). V gave up 5 bases and J gave up 2 bases, with 23 bases separating them. Germline V lookup: CDR1 SGHAT, CDR2 FQDESV (reference sequence). This CDR3 is built from 18 residues.

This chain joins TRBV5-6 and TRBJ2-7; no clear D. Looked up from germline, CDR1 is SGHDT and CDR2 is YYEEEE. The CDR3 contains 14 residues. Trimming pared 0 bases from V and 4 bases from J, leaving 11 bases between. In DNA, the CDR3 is TGTGCCAGCAGCTTGGCACGGCCAAAGTACGAGCAGTACTTC. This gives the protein CASSLARPKYEQYF.

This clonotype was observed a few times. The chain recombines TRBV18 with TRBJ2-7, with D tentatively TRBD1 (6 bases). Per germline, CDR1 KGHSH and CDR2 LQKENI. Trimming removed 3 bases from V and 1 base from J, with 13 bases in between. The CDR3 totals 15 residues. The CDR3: CASSPRQGKSYEQYF. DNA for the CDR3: TGTGCCAGCTCACCGAGGCAGGGGAAATCCTACGAGCAGTACTTC.

For the CDR3, the DNA is TGTGCCAGCAGTTATCGGACTAGCGGGAGTCCAGATACGCAGTATTTT. Its translation: CASSYRTSGSPDTQYF. The chain employs TRBV6-5 and TRBJ2-3, with 13 bases lining up with TRBD2. Germline V gene lookup returns CDR1 MNHEY and CDR2 SVGAGI. V gave up 3 bases and J gave up 4 bases; unmatched junction bases: 4. The CDR3 consists of 16 residues.

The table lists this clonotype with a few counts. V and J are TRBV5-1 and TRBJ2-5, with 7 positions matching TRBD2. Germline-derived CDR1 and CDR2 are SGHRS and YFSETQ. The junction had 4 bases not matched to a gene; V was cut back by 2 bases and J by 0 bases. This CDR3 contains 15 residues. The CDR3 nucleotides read TGCGCCAGCAGCTTAAACGGGGGGAACCAAGAGACCCAGTACTTC. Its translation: CASSLNGGNQETQYF.

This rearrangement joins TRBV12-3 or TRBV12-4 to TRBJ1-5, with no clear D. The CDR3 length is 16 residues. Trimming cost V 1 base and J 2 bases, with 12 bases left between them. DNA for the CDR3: TGTGCCAGCAGTTTAGACCCGGCGTGGGGCAATCAGCCCCAGCATTTT. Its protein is CASSLDPAWGNQPQHF.

The CDR3 region is CASSLTLAGSGWYEQFF. The DNA of the CDR3 is TGTGCCAGCAGTTTAACACTAGCGGGAAGTGGGTGGTATGAGCAGTTCTTC. V is TRBV12-3 or TRBV12-4 and J is TRBJ2-1, with 10 bases aligning to TRBD2. V was pared by 2 bases and J by 8 bases, with 12 bases of the junction left unmatched. The CDR3 has 17 residues.

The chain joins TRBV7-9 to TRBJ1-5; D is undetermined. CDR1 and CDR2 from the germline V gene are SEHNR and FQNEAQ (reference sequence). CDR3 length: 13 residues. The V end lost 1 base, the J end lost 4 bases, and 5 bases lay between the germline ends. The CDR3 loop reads CASSLVWNQPQHF. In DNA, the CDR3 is TGTGCCAGCAGCTTAGTTTGGAATCAGCCCCAGCATTTT.

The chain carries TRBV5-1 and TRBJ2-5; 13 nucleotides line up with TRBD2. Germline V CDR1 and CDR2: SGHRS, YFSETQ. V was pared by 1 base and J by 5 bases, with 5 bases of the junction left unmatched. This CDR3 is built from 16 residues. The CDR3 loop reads CASSLTSGRALETQYF. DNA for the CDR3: TGCGCCAGCAGCTTGACTAGCGGGAGGGCCCTGGAGACCCAGTACTTC.

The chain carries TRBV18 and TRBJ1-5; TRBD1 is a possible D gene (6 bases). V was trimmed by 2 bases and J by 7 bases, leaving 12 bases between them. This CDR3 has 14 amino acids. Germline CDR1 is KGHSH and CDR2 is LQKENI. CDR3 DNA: TGTGCCAGCTCACCATGGGAGGGGGGGCAGCCCCAGCATTTT. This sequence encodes CASSPWEGGQPQHF. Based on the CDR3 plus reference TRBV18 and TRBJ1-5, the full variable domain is NAGVMQNPRHLVRRRGQEARLRCSPMKGHSHVYWYRQLPEEGLKFMVYLQKENIIDESGMPKERFSAEFPKEGPSILRIQQVVRGDSAAYFCASSPWEGGQPQHFGDGTRLSIL.

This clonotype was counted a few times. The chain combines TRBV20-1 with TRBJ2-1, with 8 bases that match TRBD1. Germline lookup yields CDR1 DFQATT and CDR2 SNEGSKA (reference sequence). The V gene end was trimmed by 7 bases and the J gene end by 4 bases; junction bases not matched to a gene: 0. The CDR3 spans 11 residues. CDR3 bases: TGCAGTGGGACAGGGTACAATGAGCAGTTCTTC. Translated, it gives CSGTGYNEQFF.

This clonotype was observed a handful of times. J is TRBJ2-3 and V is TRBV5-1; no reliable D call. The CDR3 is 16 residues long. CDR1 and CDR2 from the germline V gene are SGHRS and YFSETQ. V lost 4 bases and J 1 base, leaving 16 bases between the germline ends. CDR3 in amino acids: CASSRMIFSGTDTQYF. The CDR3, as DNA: TGCGCCAGCAGCCGGATGATCTTCAGCGGCACAGATACGCAGTATTTT.

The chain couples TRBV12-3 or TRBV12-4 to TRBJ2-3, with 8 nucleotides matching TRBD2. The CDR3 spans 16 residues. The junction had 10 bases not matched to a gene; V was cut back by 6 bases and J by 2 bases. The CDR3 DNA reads TGTGCCAGCAGCCAACTACTAGCGGAGCTCACAGATACGCAGTATTTT. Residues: CASSQLLAELTDTQYF.

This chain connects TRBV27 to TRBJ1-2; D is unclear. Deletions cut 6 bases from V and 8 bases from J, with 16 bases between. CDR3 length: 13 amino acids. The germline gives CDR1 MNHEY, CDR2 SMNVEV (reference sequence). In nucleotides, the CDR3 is TGTGCCAGCAGCCCCTCCCAGGTGAAAGGCTACACCTTC. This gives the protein CASSPSQVKGYTF.

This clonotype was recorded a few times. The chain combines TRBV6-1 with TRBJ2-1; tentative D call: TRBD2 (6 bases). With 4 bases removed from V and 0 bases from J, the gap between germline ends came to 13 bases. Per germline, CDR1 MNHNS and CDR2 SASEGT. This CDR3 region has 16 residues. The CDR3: CASSGLSSGSYNEQFF. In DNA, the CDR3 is TGTGCCAGCAGTGGCCTTAGTAGCGGCTCCTACAATGAGCAGTTCTTC.

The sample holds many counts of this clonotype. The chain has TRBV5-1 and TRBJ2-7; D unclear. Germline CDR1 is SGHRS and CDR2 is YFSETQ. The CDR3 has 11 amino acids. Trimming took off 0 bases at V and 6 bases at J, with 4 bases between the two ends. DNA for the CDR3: TGCGCCAGCAGCTTGGGGGCCGAGCAGTACTTC. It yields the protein CASSLGAEQYF.